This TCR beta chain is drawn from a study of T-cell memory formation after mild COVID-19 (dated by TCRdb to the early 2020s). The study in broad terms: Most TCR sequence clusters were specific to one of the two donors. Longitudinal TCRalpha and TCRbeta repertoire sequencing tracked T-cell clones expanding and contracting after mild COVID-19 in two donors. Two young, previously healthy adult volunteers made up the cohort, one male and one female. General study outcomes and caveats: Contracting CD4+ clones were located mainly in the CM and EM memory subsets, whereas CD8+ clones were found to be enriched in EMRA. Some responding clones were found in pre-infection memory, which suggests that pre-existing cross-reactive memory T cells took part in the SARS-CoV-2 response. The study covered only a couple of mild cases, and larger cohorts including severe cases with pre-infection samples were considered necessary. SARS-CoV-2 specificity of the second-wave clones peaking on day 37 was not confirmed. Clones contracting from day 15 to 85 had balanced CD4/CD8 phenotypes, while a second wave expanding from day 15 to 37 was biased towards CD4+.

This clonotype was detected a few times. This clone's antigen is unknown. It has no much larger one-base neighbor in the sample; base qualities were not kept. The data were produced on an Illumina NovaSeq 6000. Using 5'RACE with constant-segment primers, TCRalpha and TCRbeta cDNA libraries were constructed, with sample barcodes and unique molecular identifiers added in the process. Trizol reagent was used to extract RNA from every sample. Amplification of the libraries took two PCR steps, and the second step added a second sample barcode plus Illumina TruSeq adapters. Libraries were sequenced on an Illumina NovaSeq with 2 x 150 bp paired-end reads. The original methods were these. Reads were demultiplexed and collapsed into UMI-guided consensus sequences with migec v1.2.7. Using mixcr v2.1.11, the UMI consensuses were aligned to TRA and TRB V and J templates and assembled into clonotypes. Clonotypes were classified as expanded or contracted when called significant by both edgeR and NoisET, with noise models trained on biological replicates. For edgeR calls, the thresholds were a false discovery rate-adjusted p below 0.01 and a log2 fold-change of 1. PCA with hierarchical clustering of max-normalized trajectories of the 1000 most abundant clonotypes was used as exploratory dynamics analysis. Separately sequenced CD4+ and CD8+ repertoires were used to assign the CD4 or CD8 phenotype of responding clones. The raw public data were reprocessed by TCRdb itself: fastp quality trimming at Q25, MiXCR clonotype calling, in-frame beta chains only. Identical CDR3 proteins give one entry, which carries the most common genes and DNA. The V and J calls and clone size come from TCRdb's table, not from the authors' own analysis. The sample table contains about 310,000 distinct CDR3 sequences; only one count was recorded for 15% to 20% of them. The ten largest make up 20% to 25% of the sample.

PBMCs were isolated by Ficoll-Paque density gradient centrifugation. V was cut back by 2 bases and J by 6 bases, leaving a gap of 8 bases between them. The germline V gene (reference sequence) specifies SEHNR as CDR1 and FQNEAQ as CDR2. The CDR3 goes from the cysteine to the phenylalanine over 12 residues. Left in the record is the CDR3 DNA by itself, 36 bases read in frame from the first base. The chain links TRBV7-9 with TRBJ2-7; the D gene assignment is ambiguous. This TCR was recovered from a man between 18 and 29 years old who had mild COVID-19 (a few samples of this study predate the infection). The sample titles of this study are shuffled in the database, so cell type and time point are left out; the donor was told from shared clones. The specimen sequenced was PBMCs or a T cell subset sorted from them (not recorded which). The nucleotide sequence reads TGTGCCAGCAGCTTAACCCAGCGCGAGCAGTACTTC. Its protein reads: CASSLTQREQYF.